This TCR beta chain was found in a study of Graves' ophthalmopathy and Graves' hyperthyroidism (dated by TCRdb to 2016 to 2018). Background on the whole study: Peripheral blood was collected at initial diagnosis, before any treatment. TCR beta repertoire signatures were used to distinguish Graves' ophthalmopathy from Graves' hyperthyroidism and to predict progression to ophthalmopathy. In total, 135 blood samples were TCR-sequenced: 43 ophthalmopathy, some 75 hyperthyroidism and about 17 hyperthyroidism-to-ophthalmopathy patients. A discovery set of 100 or so patients (43 ophthalmopathy, approximately 58 stable hyperthyroidism) was enrolled to explore V-J signatures distinguishing ophthalmopathy from hyperthyroidism. An independent validation cohort was composed of 18 hyperthyroidism patients and over 15 patients who later progressed from hyperthyroidism to ophthalmopathy. In over 5 hyperthyroidism patients, the T-cell repertoire of thyroid tissue was compared with the T-cell repertoire of blood. After sampling, hyperthyroidism patients received methimazole starting at 30 mg daily, and ophthalmopathy patients received high-dose intravenous methylprednisolone. For training and testing, the 80 to 100 patients in the discovery cohort were randomly divided in a 7:3 ratio.

Summary of the overall study and its limitations: Among expanded thyroid clonotypes with frequency above 0.001, most also showed up in blood, which suggests that blood repertoires may reflect the thyroid immune response. No statistical method was used to predetermine the sample size, and group allocation was not hidden from the investigators. In validation, the model predicted ophthalmopathy progression with less than 71% sensitivity and roughly 72% specificity; around twelve predicted patients were CT-confirmed with GO in a median of about 6.1 months. In cross-validation, the 13-signature model distinguished ophthalmopathy from stable hyperthyroidism with 85% to 90% sensitivity and around 81% specificity, and in the test set the corresponding values were around 78% and 73%.

Remarks on this clonotype: Its antigen remains undetermined. Per-base qualities were not stored, and no clone one base away is much larger.

The ophthalmopathy patients had moderately to severely active disease, with a Clinical Activity Score of 3 or higher, a NOSPECS grade of 4 or higher, and a disease duration of less than 3 months. Patients with other autoimmune diseases, uncontrolled infections, pregnancy or lactation were excluded. Diagnosis relied on clinical symptoms, serum thyroxine, TRAb, thyroid ultrasound and orbital computed tomography. Using Ficoll-Paque density gradient centrifugation, PBMCs were isolated from 8.5 to 10 ml of fresh peripheral blood. Total RNA was extracted using Trizol reagent, and RNA quality was checked on an Agilent 2100 Bioanalyzer. For repertoire sequencing, TCR beta CDR3 regions were amplified from RNA transcripts. The first round was an RT-PCR using HTBI primers with the Qiagen OneStep RT-PCR kit, and this first round was followed by a second-round multiplex PCR, then size selection and purification. Sequencing of the libraries was carried out on an Illumina HiSeq2000 in paired-end mode with 100 bp reads. Under the source paper's analysis protocol: Reads were processed with SOAPnuke, discarding reads with adapters, uncalled bases, mean Phred below 15, or no exact constant-primer or identifier match. High-quality paired reads were merged with COPE v1.2.5. Each unique nucleotide sequence was treated as a clonotype, and MiTCR v1.1 was used to align the clonotypes to the IMGT TRB V, D and J references. Only V-J combinations with frequency above 0.0001 were analysed, covering 99% to 99.2% of repertoires. For each V-J combination, a TCR clonal expansion and chaos score was defined as the ratio of F50 clonal expansion to chaos observed in the TCRdist matrix. Welch's t-statistics and random forest were used to reduce the features to about a dozen V-J combinations, which were then used as input to a naive Bayes classifier. The Morisita-Horn index was used to measure how similar the thyroid and blood repertoires were. Through fastp at Q25 and MiXCR, TCRdb rebuilt clones from the public reads, retaining in-frame beta chains. Every entry covers one CDR3 protein and lists the most common genes and DNA from its rows. These V and J calls originate from TCRdb's pipeline instead of the authors' own analysis. Counted in this sample were roughly 230,000 distinct CDR3 sequences; approximately 21% of them appeared once. Roughly 39% of the sample goes to the ten largest clones.

Sequences were obtained from peripheral blood. The receptor was isolated from a woman in her fifties or sixties with Graves' ophthalmopathy. Donor details come from another sample of the same person, matched by shared clones.

This receptor has the CDR3 CASQPGPTNSPLHF. The DNA reads as follows: TGTGCCAGTCAGCCGGGACCGACTAATTCACCCCTCCACTTT. Here the chain combines TRBV6-2 or TRBV6-3 and TRBJ1-6; the best D guess is TRBD1, with 5 bases matching. V loses 9 bases of germline sequence and J loses 6 bases, and the interval between the two ends is 15 bases. Per the germline V gene, MNHEY is the CDR1 and SVGEGT is the CDR2. Spanning cysteine to phenylalanine, the CDR3 consists of 14 amino acids. Just the 42-base CDR3 DNA is kept, in frame starting at base 1.